The T cell receptor (beta chain) described here comes from a study of T cell repertoires in cytomegalovirus infection (dated by TCRdb to about 2019). About the full investigation: Alongside well-studied HLA-B-restricted epitopes, the peptide stimulations were aimed at recently identified HLA-C-restricted CMV epitopes, whose presentation resists viral immunomodulation. Donor HLA type was relevant to the analysis, as public TCR beta signatures indicated carriage of CMV infection together with the matching HLA type.

Results and caveats for the whole study, not just this receptor: The ex vivo response was dominated by HLA-C-restricted CMV-specific TCR beta clonotypes, which also provided the single most frequent clonotype in two of eight donors. Cumulative frequency of public TCR beta family members discriminated carriers of CMV infection plus the relevant HLA type in this cohort and an independent approximately 400-donor cohort.

In light of the paper, this sample's treatment or condition label describes: in vitro stimulation with specific CMV peptide epitopes to enrich CMV-specific T cells. The sample was run on an Illumina HiSeq 1500. TCRdb passed the public sequencing reads through fastp at Q25 and MiXCR, retaining productive beta sequences. Each CDR3 protein gets just one entry, which takes the most common genes and DNA from the rows behind it. The sample profile shows more than 55,000 distinct CDR3 sequences; 20% to 25% of them were found once. Of the sample, 55% to 75% is held by the ten largest clones. V is shortened by 9 bases, J by 9 bases, and the region joining them spans 14 bases. The CDR3, cysteine through phenylalanine, is 12 amino acids long. The kept DNA is CDR3 alone, 36 bases in frame from the first base. Worth noting for this clonotype: Its antigen is not yet known. Qualities for individual bases were not recorded, and no much larger clone is one base off.

Sequenced material: CD8+ T cells from cultured PBMCs, taken from culture after CMV antigen stimulation. Recombination linked TRBV12-3 or TRBV12-4 to TRBJ2-2; the D gene cannot be resolved reliably. The TCR sequence derives from a human donor in good health (CMV status not recorded). Some clones in this sample may be carry-over from other donors' samples. Read as DNA, the sequence is TGTGCCAGTATTAGTAGGACCTGGGAGCTGTTTTTT. Its protein reads: CASISRTWELFF.